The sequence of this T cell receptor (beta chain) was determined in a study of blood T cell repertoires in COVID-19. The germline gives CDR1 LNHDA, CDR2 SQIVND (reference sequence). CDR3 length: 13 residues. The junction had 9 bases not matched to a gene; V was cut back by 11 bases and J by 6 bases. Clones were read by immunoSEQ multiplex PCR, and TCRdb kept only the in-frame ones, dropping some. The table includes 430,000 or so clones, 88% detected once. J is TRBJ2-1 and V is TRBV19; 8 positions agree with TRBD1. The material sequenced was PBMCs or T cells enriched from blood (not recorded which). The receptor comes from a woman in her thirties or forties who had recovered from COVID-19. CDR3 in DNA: TGTGCCTCCAGGGGGCTGGAGGGCAATGAGCAGTTCTTC. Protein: CASRGLEGNEQFF.